A selection of T cell receptor beta chains follows, all from one sample in a study of blood T cells in healthy people across ages. In TCRdb, the 5' RACE reads were re-called with MiXCR into one record per CDR3 protein. Of 1.5 million to 2 million distinct CDR3 sequences in the sample, about 49% were seen once. Input material: blood. These receptors came from a woman in her thirties or forties in good health. The CDR3 runs from the conserved cysteine through the conserved F or W. The order of the fields is J gene, D gene, clone size, V gene, CDR3 DNA, CDR3 protein. The D gene is left open where the match is weak. Expanded clones get a size class; other rows say once, few or many, or leave the size out.

TRBJ2-1,TRBD1,few,TRBV6-5,TGTGCCGGCAGTTTGGGGACAGGTTCATACAATGAGCAGTTCTTC,CAGSLGTGSYNEQFF
TRBJ2-1,TRBD1,few,TRBV7-9,TGTGCCAGCAGCCTCCGAGCCGGGACAGGGAACAATGAGCAGTTCTTC,CASSLRAGTGNNEQFF
TRBJ2-7,.,once,TRBV6-1,TGTGCCAGCAGTGAAGGAGGGAGACCCTACGAGCAGTACTTC,CASSEGGRPYEQYF
TRBJ2-5,.,.,TRBV5-1,TGCGCCAGCTTAAATATGGCAGAAAAAGAGACCCAGTACTTC,CASLNMAEKETQYF
TRBJ2-1,.,few,TRBV20-1,TGCAGTGCTAGAGGGCCCAGGGGAAACAATGAGCAGTTCTTC,CSARGPRGNNEQFF
TRBJ2-3,TRBD1,.,TRBV28,TGTGCCAGCAGTTTGATGGGACAGGGCACAGATACGCAGTATTTT,CASSLMGQGTDTQYF
TRBJ2-4,.,few,TRBV20-1,TGCAGTGCTAGACAGCCAGGAGGAGCCAAAAACATTCAGTACTTC,CSARQPGGAKNIQYF
TRBJ2-1,.,few,TRBV4-3,TGCGCCAGCAGCCAAGATCTCTCTACCGGTGAGCAGTTCTTC,CASSQDLSTGEQFF
TRBJ2-1,TRBD2,.,TRBV20-1,TGCAGTGCTAGTGTAGCGGGGGGCCCCCACAATGAGCAGTTCTTC,CSASVAGGPHNEQFF
TRBJ2-1,TRBD2,few,TRBV13,TGTGCCAGCAGCCCGACTCCGGGACTAGCGGGGGTCCATGAGCAGTTCTTC,CASSPTPGLAGVHEQFF
TRBJ2-7,.,few,TRBV7-9,TGTGCCAGCAGCCTGAGGGGGATGTCCTACGAGCAGTACTTC,CASSLRGMSYEQYF
TRBJ2-1,.,.,TRBV6-1,TGTGCCAGCAGTGAAGAGGGGAGGCGGACGGGTGAGCAGTTCTTC,CASSEEGRRTGEQFF
TRBJ2-3,TRBD2,.,TRBV10-3,TGTGCCATCAGTGCCCTAGCGGGAGCTGGTACGCAGTATTTT,CAISALAGAGTQYF